This T cell receptor (beta chain) was identified during a study of blood T cell repertoires in COVID-19. On the study more broadly: Samples taken during acute and convalescent COVID-19 were collected in the United States, Italy and Spain. PBMCs, B-cell-depleted T cells, or T cells were the source of the cDNA or gDNA that made up the material.

The CDR3 loop spans 15 amino acids. Germline V lookup: CDR1 SNHLY, CDR2 FYNNEI. The V gene end was trimmed by 4 bases and the J gene end by 7 bases; junction bases not matched to a gene: 6. As handled by the study authors: How many nucleated cells were present was estimated from reference gene primer amplification. Libraries were prepared by immunoSEQ multiplex PCR; TCRdb keeps only in-frame clonotypes and omits some of them. The V and J calls and clone size are taken from that table; D and trimming were inferred from the DNA. The data contain a few hundred thousand clones, about 85% of them singletons.

Sequencing was done on a sample of peripheral blood. The chain is built from TRBV2 and TRBJ2-1; 11 bases line up with TRBD1. This receptor was taken from a woman between 18 and 30 years old with acute or convalescent COVID-19. CDR3 in amino acids: CASSGTGGIRNEQFF. The CDR3 region has the DNA TGTGCCAGCAGTGGGACAGGGGGCATCAGGAATGAGCAGTTCTTC.